The T cell receptor beta chain described here comes from a study of monozygotic twins with cystic fibrosis. Study-wide background: Library input was 2.5 to 3.5 micrograms of fragmented DNA, with approximately 16 PCR cycles.

Comments on this clone: Its matching antigen is unknown.

Profiling relied on immunoSEQ multiplex PCR, and the TCRdb table lists in-frame clones only, not all of them. The sample carries roughly 32,000 clones, nearly 98% recorded once. The V gene end was trimmed by 5 bases and the J gene end by 9 bases; junction bases not matched to a gene: 4. The CDR3 is 11 residues long. Per germline, CDR1 GTSNPN and CDR2 SVGIG (reference sequence). Whole-study results and caveats: Median Simpson clonality of roughly 0.01 suggested naive T cells predominated. Unrelated CF individuals shared fewer identical clonotypes than monozygotic CF twins. V usage most resembled the co-twin in 13 of 16 pairs.

The TCR was taken from a girl aged 2-10 years with cystic fibrosis. The chain carries TRBV30 and TRBJ2-7; 10 bases map to TRBD1. The specimen sequenced was blood. CDR3 nucleotide sequence: TGTGCCTGGGGGACAGGGGTTCGGCAGTACTTC. Protein sequence: CAWGTGVRQYF.